This T cell receptor beta chain is from a study of T cell responses to AZD1222 COVID-19 vaccine (dated by TCRdb to the early 2020s). Regarding the research as a whole: TCR sequencing covered more than 230 trial participants: 200 to 210 given two doses of AZD1222 and 26 given two doses of MenACWY control vaccine. Trial participants were enrolled into age subgroups of 18-55, 56-69 and 70-plus years, which contained 148, 28 and 57 TCR-sequenced participants, respectively. What the authors observed across the whole study: Most participants were white British and females outnumbered males, and the authors suggested that clonal diversity may have been underestimated. Reportedly, close to half of the unique spike-specific TCRs recognized epitopes lying outside the regions that are mutated in the B.1.351 and B.1.1.7 variants. After two AZD1222 doses, spike-specific TCR breadth and depth were significantly higher than at day 0 and than in MenACWY recipients. In the small 56-69-year group, the increase in depth fell short of significance, most likely because of low power. Because no day 14 peak-response samples were available, the repertoires could be characterized only after the peak T cell response. Only five to seven AZD1222 recipients were SARS-CoV-2 seropositive at baseline, limiting conclusions about previously exposed vaccinees. The whole spike protein was spanned by vaccine-associated CD4 TCRs, and dominant responses were seen in regions 160-218 and 743-854.

This specimen's time point label, interpreted: about 28 days (+/-7) after the second vaccine dose. This specimen's treatment or condition label, per the study, means: meningococcal conjugate vaccine given as trial control. Vaccinee samples were obtained from the UK trials COV001 and COV002, which included a single-blind randomized controlled phase 2/3 trial of AZD1222 (ChAdOx1 nCoV-19) in healthy adults. For TCRbeta chain sequencing, PBMC samples were collected from trial participants at day 0 and at day 28 after the second dose. CDR3 length: 15 amino acids, cysteine to phenylalanine. Only the CDR3 part of the read is kept: 45 bases, read in frame from the first base. The germline V gene (reference sequence) specifies LNHDA as CDR1 and SQIVND as CDR2. Trimming leaves V shorter by 5 bases and J shorter by 6 bases, with the junction holding 4 bases beyond the gene matches. The CDR3 regions of human TCRbeta chains were analyzed by immunosequencing. The original pipeline was this. Repertoire TCRs were matched against a reference library of SARS-CoV-2-specific TCRs generated with the MIRA antigen-specificity platform. Breadth was defined as the fraction of unique TCRs that were SARS-CoV-2-associated, and depth was defined as the fraction of total T cells that were SARS-CoV-2-associated. Using the MIRA data, each spike-specific TCR was assigned both to the spike region to which the TCR was reactive and to a CD4 or CD8 class. Log10-transformed breadth and depth values were compared by one-way ANOVA with Sidak's multiple comparisons tests. TCRdb holds this immuneACCESS table with in-frame rearrangements only. Some clones are missing; in checked studies, unresolved V genes explain under half, and the rest has no known cause. That table supplies the V and J calls and clone size; D and trimming were determined from the DNA. The table for this sample lists about 200,000 clones; 90% to 95% of them were counted only once. The ten most abundant clones make up approximately 4% of the sample.

About this clone itself: There is no known antigen for this receptor. Base qualities were left out, and no much larger clone turns up one base away.

The clonotype originates from an adult who received the MenACWY meningococcal vaccine as a control. This sequence uses TRBV19 and TRBJ2-2; the central 12 bases match TRBD2. The source material was peripheral blood, sampled 28 days after the second dose of the MenACWY control vaccine. The nucleotide sequence is given as TGTGCCAGTAGTTGGCTAGCGGGAGGGCCCGGGGAGCTGTTTTTT. Its translation is CASSWLAGGPGELFF. Beyond the CDR3, the reference TRBV19 and TRBJ2-2 genes provide the residues; the full variable domain reads: DGGITQSPKYLFRKEGQNVTLSCEQNLNHDAMYWYRQDPGQGLRLIYYSQIVNDFQKGDIAEGYSVSREKKESFPLTVTSAQKNPTAFYLCASSWLAGGPGELFFGEGSRLTVL.